This TCR beta chain was recovered during a study of T cells in localized non-small cell lung cancer. Study-level results: Blood T cell density predicted longer survival; adjacent-lung clonality, shorter. Turning up in adjacent lung were a median around 60 of the top 100 tumor clones. Uninvolved adjacent lung, not tumor, had the highest T cell clonality.

Germline CDR1 is MNHNY and CDR2 is SVGAGI (reference sequence). V was cut by 5 bases and J by 4 bases, with 18 bases left in between. This CDR3 has 15 amino acids. The table came from immunoSEQ multiplex PCR; TCRdb's copy has only in-frame clones and leaves some out. The sample shows tens of thousands of clones, around 75% of them seen only once. Concerning this clone: Its cognate antigen is unknown.

The genes are TRBV6-6 and TRBJ2-7; D could derive from TRBD1 or TRBD2 (5 bases each). This sample comprised PBMCs, obtained before any cancer treatment. The source of this sequence is a woman aged 35-75 years with stage II squamous cell lung carcinoma. CDR3 DNA sequence: TGTGCCAGCAGTCGGGGCTGGCAGGGCCCTTACGAGCAGTACTTC. Translation gives CASSRGWQGPYEQYF.